The T cell receptor (beta chain) under discussion was sequenced for a study of blood T cell repertoires in COVID-19. Study context: PBMCs, B-cell-depleted T cells, or T cells were the source of the cDNA or gDNA that made up the material.

Some clones are missing from TCRdb's copy, which holds only in-frame ones; the method was immunoSEQ multiplex PCR. The repertoire holds some 150,000 clones, almost 85% seen once, with over 2.5% in the top ten. This clone has only one observation. Germline CDR1 is SNHLY and CDR2 is FYNNEI. The J segment lost 10 bases and the V segment lost 6 bases, leaving 5 bases of the junction unmatched. This CDR3 contains 13 residues. The source material was peripheral blood. This clonotype was obtained from a man aged 50-59 years with acute or convalescent COVID-19. The rearrangement uses TRBV2 and TRBJ1-6; 8 bases agree with TRBD1. CDR3 sequence (DNA): TGTGCCAGCAGCGGGACAGGAGAGTCACCCCTCCACTTT. Protein sequence: CASSGTGESPLHF. Variable domain in full (rest from reference TRBV2 and TRBJ1-6): EPEVTQTPSHQVTQMGQEVILRCVPISNHLYFYWYRQILGQKVEFLVSFYNNEISEKSEIFDDQFSVERPDGSNFTLKIRSTKLEDSAMYFCASSGTGESPLHFGNGTRLTVT.